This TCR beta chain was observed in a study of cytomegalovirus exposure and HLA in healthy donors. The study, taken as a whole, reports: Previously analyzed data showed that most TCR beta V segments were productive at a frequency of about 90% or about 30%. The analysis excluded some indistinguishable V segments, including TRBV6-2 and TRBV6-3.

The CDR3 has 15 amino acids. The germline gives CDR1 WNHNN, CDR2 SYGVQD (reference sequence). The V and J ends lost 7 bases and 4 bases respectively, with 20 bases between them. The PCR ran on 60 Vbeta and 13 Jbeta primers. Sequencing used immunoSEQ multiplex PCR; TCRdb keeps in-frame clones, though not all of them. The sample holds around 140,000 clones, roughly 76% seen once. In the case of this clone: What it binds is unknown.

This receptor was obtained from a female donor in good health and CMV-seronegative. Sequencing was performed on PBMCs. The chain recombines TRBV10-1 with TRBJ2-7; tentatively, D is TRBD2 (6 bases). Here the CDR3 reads CASTAGPWGIYEQYF. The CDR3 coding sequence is TGCGCCAGCACTGCGGGACCCTGGGGAATATACGAGCAGTACTTC.